This TCR beta chain appears in the sequencing data of a study of graft-versus-host responses after intestinal transplantation. Profiled with immunoSEQ multiplex PCR; TCRdb holds only in-frame clones, not every one. This table has over 120,000 clones, about nine tenths appearing once. The V and J ends lost 5 bases and 0 bases, in that order; junction bases with no gene match: 5. Germline values: CDR1 LNHDA, CDR2 SQIVND (reference sequence). CDR3 length equals 15 residues. Study findings and constraints: The authors found GvH clones in recipient marrow, some appearing first in ileum or blood.

Concerning this clone itself: The target antigen is unknown.

This TCR was recovered from a human donor who received an intestinal transplant. The source material was unstimulated CD4+ T cells sorted from spleen or lymph node cells, sampled before intestinal transplant. The chain joins TRBV19 to TRBJ1-1, with 8 bases that match TRBD1. The CDR3 DNA reads TGTGCCAGTAGTCTCAGGGGGCCGATGAACACTGAAGCTTTCTTT. It yields the protein CASSLRGPMNTEAFF. The entire variable domain, with the rest obtained from reference TRBV19 and TRBJ1-1, is as follows: DGGITQSPKYLFRKEGQNVTLSCEQNLNHDAMYWYRQDPGQGLRLIYYSQIVNDFQKGDIAEGYSVSREKKESFPLTVTSAQKNPTAFYLCASSLRGPMNTEAFFGQGTRLTVV.